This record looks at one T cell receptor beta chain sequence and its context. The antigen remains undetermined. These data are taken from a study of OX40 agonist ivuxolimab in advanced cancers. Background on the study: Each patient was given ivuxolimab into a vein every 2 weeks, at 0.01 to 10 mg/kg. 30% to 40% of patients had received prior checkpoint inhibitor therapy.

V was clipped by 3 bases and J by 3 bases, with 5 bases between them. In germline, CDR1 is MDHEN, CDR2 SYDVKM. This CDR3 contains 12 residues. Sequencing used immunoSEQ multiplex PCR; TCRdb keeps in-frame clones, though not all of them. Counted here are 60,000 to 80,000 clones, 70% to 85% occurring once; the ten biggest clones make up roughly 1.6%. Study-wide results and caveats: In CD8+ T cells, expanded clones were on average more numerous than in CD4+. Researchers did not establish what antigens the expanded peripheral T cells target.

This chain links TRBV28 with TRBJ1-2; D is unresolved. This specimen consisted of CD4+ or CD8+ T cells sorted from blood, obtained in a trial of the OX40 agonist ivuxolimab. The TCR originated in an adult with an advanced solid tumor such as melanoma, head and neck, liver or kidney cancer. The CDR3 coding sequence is TGTGCCAGCAGTTTGGCGGACTATGGCTACACCTTC. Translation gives CASSLADYGYTF.